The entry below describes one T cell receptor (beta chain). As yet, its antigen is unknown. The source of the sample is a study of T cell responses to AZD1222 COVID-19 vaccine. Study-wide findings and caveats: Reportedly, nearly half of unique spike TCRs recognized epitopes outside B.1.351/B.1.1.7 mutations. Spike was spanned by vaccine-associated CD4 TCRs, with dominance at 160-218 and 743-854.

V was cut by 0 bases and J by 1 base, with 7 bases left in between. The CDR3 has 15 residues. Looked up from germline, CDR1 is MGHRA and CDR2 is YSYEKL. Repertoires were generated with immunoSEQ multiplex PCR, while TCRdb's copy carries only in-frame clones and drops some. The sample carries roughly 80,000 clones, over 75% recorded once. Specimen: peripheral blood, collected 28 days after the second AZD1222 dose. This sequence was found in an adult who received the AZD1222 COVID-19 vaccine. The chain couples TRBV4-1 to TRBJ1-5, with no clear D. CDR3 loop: CASSQDLPSNQPQHF. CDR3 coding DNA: TGCGCCAGCAGCCAAGATTTGCCGAGCAATCAGCCCCAGCATTTT.